This T cell receptor beta chain was identified in a study of cytomegalovirus exposure and HLA in healthy donors. Whole-study context: Both the approximately 120 validation repertoires and the roughly 640 first-cohort repertoires used the same platform, as reported by a later analysis. General study points: Most TCRs appeared rarely, but some public TCRs recurred in many donors. Cytomegalovirus association was assigned to more than 150 TCR beta chains.

Sequenced by immunoSEQ multiplex PCR; TCRdb stores in-frame clones only, minus some. Here the sample spans about 38,000 clones, approximately 92% being singletons. Details on this clone: Antigen: not known.

V was pared by 4 bases and J by 4 bases, with 11 bases between. Germline assignment: CDR1 SGHAT and CDR2 FQNNGV. CDR3 length: 14 amino acids. The V gene is TRBV11-2, the J gene TRBJ1-3; TRBD1 is a possible D gene (5 bases). Material for sequencing was PBMCs. The sequence was obtained from a man younger than 30 in good health and CMV-seronegative. The CDR3 DNA reads TGTGCCAGCAGCTCCTTGGACACGGGAAACACCATATATTTT. This sequence encodes CASSSLDTGNTIYF.